The sequence of this TCR beta chain was determined in a study of blood T cell repertoires in COVID-19. Study-level background: Acute and convalescent COVID-19 samples came from the United States, Italy and Spain.

Between the trimmed V and J ends, which lost 4 bases and 4 bases, there was a span of 10 bases. Germline V gene lookup returns CDR1 MGHDK and CDR2 SYGVNS. This CDR3 is 13 amino acids long. Here immunoSEQ multiplex PCR was the method, and the copy in TCRdb shows in-frame clones only, minus some. The table includes about 380,000 clones, approximately 81% detected once. The rearrangement links TRBV25-1 to TRBJ1-1, with a possible D match to TRBD1 (6 bases). Sequenced material: peripheral blood. This TCR was recovered from a woman under 30 with acute or convalescent COVID-19. CDR3 residues: CASSVGQITEAFF. The CDR3 nucleotides are TGTGCCAGCAGTGTGGGACAAATCACTGAAGCTTTCTTT.